This T cell receptor (beta chain) emerged from a study of T cell responses to AZD1222 COVID-19 vaccine. Here immunoSEQ multiplex PCR was the method, and the copy in TCRdb shows in-frame clones only, minus some. The sample shows approximately 140,000 clones, roughly 92% of them seen only once. V was cut by 0 bases and J by 7 bases, with 12 bases left in between. The length of the CDR3 is 14 residues. The germline gives CDR1 LGHNA, CDR2 YSLEER. The chain is built from TRBV4-3 and TRBJ1-1; no reliable D call. Sequenced material: peripheral blood, taken 28 days after the second AZD1222 dose. The TCR originated in an adult who received the AZD1222 COVID-19 vaccine. As DNA, the CDR3 is TGCGCCAGCAGCCAAGAATGGGGTGGGAATGAAGCTTTCTTT. It yields the protein CASSQEWGGNEAFF.